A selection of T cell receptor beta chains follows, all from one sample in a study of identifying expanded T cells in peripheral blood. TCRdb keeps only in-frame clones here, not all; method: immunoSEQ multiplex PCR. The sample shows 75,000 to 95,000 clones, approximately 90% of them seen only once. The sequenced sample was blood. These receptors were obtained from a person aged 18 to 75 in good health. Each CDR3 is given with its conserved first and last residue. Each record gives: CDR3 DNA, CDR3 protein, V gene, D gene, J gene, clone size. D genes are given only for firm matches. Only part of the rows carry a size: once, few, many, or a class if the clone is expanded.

CDR3 DNA: TGTGCCAGTAGTGTCGGGTTTAGCTCCTACAATGAGCAGTTCTTC
CDR3 protein: CASSVGFSSYNEQFF
V gene: TRBV19
D gene: -
J gene: TRBJ2-1
clone size: -

CDR3 DNA: TGCGCCAGCAGCTTGGTGGCAGGGGGCGAATCCCCTGAAGCTTTCTTT
CDR3 protein: CASSLVAGGESPEAFF
V gene: TRBV5-1
D gene: TRBD1
J gene: TRBJ1-1
clone size: -

CDR3 DNA: TGTGCCAGCAGGGTTGGGGCGGGGCAGGGCTACACCTTC
CDR3 protein: CASRVGAGQGYTF
V gene: TRBV6-6
D gene: -
J gene: TRBJ1-2
clone size: -

CDR3 DNA: TGCGCCAGCAGCTTCACCGGGACAGGGGTACCCGAGCAGTACTTC
CDR3 protein: CASSFTGTGVPEQYF
V gene: TRBV5-1
D gene: TRBD1
J gene: TRBJ2-7
clone size: few

CDR3 DNA: TGCGCCAGCAGCTTGGCGCAGGGCCCCTATGGCTACACCTTC
CDR3 protein: CASSLAQGPYGYTF
V gene: TRBV5-1
D gene: -
J gene: TRBJ1-2
clone size: -

CDR3 DNA: TGTGCCAGCAGCTTGGGGGCGACAGGGGGCAGTGGTAATTCACCCCTCCACTTT
CDR3 protein: CASSLGATGGSGNSPLHF
V gene: TRBV5-4
D gene: TRBD1
J gene: TRBJ1-6
clone size: -

CDR3 DNA: TGTGCCAGCAGCTTAGGTGCTGGCGGCGACACCGGGGAGCTGTTTTTT
CDR3 protein: CASSLGAGGDTGELFF
V gene: TRBV7-2
D gene: -
J gene: TRBJ2-2
clone size: -

CDR3 DNA: TGTGCCAGCAGCCAAGGAGGTTCCCTGTTTTCACCCCTCCACTTT
CDR3 protein: CASSQGGSLFSPLHF
V gene: TRBV14
D gene: -
J gene: TRBJ1-6
clone size: few

CDR3 DNA: TGTGCCAGCAATCCGGGACAGGGGGTTCAGCCCCAGCATTTT
CDR3 protein: CASNPGQGVQPQHF
V gene: TRBV10-3
D gene: TRBD1
J gene: TRBJ1-5
clone size: -

CDR3 DNA: TGTGCCACTCGAGGGAGGGACTTCCAAGAGACCCAGTACTTC
CDR3 protein: CATRGRDFQETQYF
V gene: TRBV2
D gene: TRBD2
J gene: TRBJ2-5
clone size: -

CDR3 DNA: TGTGCCAGCAGCCAAGGAGGGGGGACGTGGACTGAAGCTTTCTTT
CDR3 protein: CASSQGGGTWTEAFF
V gene: TRBV4-2
D gene: -
J gene: TRBJ1-1
clone size: -

CDR3 DNA: TGTGCCATCAGTGAACAACAGGGCGCTCAGCCCCAGCATTTT
CDR3 protein: CAISEQQGAQPQHF
V gene: TRBV10-3
D gene: -
J gene: TRBJ1-5
clone size: few

CDR3 DNA: TGTGCCAGCAGCCTGCCGGGACAGGGGAACACTGAAGCTTTCTTT
CDR3 protein: CASSLPGQGNTEAFF
V gene: TRBV9
D gene: TRBD1
J gene: TRBJ1-1
clone size: -

CDR3 DNA: TGTGCCAGCAGTTCGGAGGGTGGCCGCACTGAAGCTTTCTTT
CDR3 protein: CASSSEGGRTEAFF
V gene: TRBV2
D gene: -
J gene: TRBJ1-1
clone size: -

CDR3 DNA: TGTGCCAGCAGCCAGGGGACAGGAGCTGAAGCTTTCTTT
CDR3 protein: CASSQGTGAEAFF
V gene: TRBV14
D gene: TRBD1
J gene: TRBJ1-1
clone size: few

CDR3 DNA: TGCGCCAGCAGGGGAGGACAGGGCTTGGCGGGAGGCACAGATACGCAGTATTTT
CDR3 protein: CASRGGQGLAGGTDTQYF
V gene: TRBV5-1
D gene: -
J gene: TRBJ2-3
clone size: -

CDR3 DNA: TGTGCCAGCAGCTTAAACGGTGCTCACCCAGATACGCAGTATTTT
CDR3 protein: CASSLNGAHPDTQYF
V gene: TRBV7-3
D gene: -
J gene: TRBJ2-3
clone size: -

CDR3 DNA: TGTGCCAGTAGTATAGAGGACAGCCCCAGCACTGAAGCTTTCTTT
CDR3 protein: CASSIEDSPSTEAFF
V gene: TRBV19
D gene: -
J gene: TRBJ1-1
clone size: -

CDR3 DNA: TGCGCCAGCAGCGCCGAGGAGACCCAGTACTTC
CDR3 protein: CASSAEETQYF
V gene: TRBV5-1
D gene: -
J gene: TRBJ2-5
clone size: -

CDR3 DNA: TGTGCCAGTAATATAATAGCGGGAGGGCCATACACCGGGGAGCTGTTTTTT
CDR3 protein: CASNIIAGGPYTGELFF
V gene: TRBV19
D gene: TRBD2
J gene: TRBJ2-2
clone size: -

CDR3 DNA: TGTGCCAGCAGCGGCGGGGGCCTCCAGTACTTC
CDR3 protein: CASSGGGLQYF
V gene: TRBV14
D gene: -
J gene: TRBJ2-7
clone size: -

CDR3 DNA: TGTGCCAGCAGTCAGGGGGGTCTCGTAGACTATGGCTACACCTTC
CDR3 protein: CASSQGGLVDYGYTF
V gene: TRBV5-6
D gene: TRBD1
J gene: TRBJ1-2
clone size: -

CDR3 DNA: TGTGCCAGCAGCTGGGCACCGGGACAGGGGCTGTCTGGAAACACCATATATTTT
CDR3 protein: CASSWAPGQGLSGNTIYF
V gene: TRBV5-4
D gene: TRBD1
J gene: TRBJ1-3
clone size: -

CDR3 DNA: TGTGCCTGGAGTGTCGATAGGGGGAATGAAAAACTGTTTTTT
CDR3 protein: CAWSVDRGNEKLFF
V gene: TRBV30
D gene: -
J gene: TRBJ1-4
clone size: -

CDR3 DNA: TGTGCCACCAGCAGGCAACTAGCGGTTTCCTACAATGAGCAGTTCTTC
CDR3 protein: CATSRQLAVSYNEQFF
V gene: TRBV15
D gene: TRBD2
J gene: TRBJ2-1
clone size: -

CDR3 DNA: TGTGCCAGCAGTTTACTCCCTACAGGGGGCTATGGCTACACCTTC
CDR3 protein: CASSLLPTGGYGYTF
V gene: TRBV27
D gene: TRBD1
J gene: TRBJ1-2
clone size: -

CDR3 DNA: TGTGCCAGCAGCGTGGGAGGACAGAATAATTCACCCCTCCACTTT
CDR3 protein: CASSVGGQNNSPLHF
V gene: TRBV9
D gene: -
J gene: TRBJ1-6
clone size: once

CDR3 DNA: TGTGCCAGCAGCCAATTGCCCGAGGGGACCGAAGCTTTCTTT
CDR3 protein: CASSQLPEGTEAFF
V gene: TRBV11-3
D gene: -
J gene: TRBJ1-1
clone size: -

CDR3 DNA: TGTGCCAGCACTAGACCCGGGGACTACCCCGCAGATACGCAGTATTTT
CDR3 protein: CASTRPGDYPADTQYF
V gene: TRBV2
D gene: TRBD2
J gene: TRBJ2-3
clone size: -

CDR3 DNA: TGTGCCGGATCCCCAGGTCTCGGAAACACCATATATTTT
CDR3 protein: CAGSPGLGNTIYF
V gene: TRBV30
D gene: -
J gene: TRBJ1-3
clone size: -

CDR3 DNA: TGTGCCAGCAGCAAACCGGCAGGGATGGGCTATGGCTACACCTTC
CDR3 protein: CASSKPAGMGYGYTF
V gene: TRBV21-1
D gene: -
J gene: TRBJ1-2
clone size: -

CDR3 DNA: TGTGCTAGTGGTTTGTTAACCCACAGGGAAGAGACCTACGAGCAGTACTTC
CDR3 protein: CASGLLTHREETYEQYF
V gene: TRBV12-5
D gene: -
J gene: TRBJ2-7
clone size: -

CDR3 DNA: TGTGCCAGTATGGGGGGCGCGGTCCATGGCTACACCTTC
CDR3 protein: CASMGGAVHGYTF
V gene: TRBV19
D gene: -
J gene: TRBJ1-2
clone size: -

CDR3 DNA: TGTGCCAGCAAGGGGGTAATCGGGGAGACCCAGTACTTC
CDR3 protein: CASKGVIGETQYF
V gene: TRBV2
D gene: -
J gene: TRBJ2-5
clone size: -

CDR3 DNA: TGCGCCAGCAGCTTGGACTGGGGGGGACCATACAATGAGCAGTTCTTC
CDR3 protein: CASSLDWGGPYNEQFF
V gene: TRBV5-1
D gene: TRBD2
J gene: TRBJ2-1
clone size: -

CDR3 DNA: TGCGCCAGCAGCCAAGATCAAGTCTACAACTATGGCTACACCTTC
CDR3 protein: CASSQDQVYNYGYTF
V gene: TRBV4-3
D gene: -
J gene: TRBJ1-2
clone size: -

CDR3 DNA: TGTGCCAGCAGCTTAATGGGACAGGGGGCGTTTGGCTACACCTTC
CDR3 protein: CASSLMGQGAFGYTF
V gene: TRBV13
D gene: TRBD1
J gene: TRBJ1-2
clone size: -

CDR3 DNA: TGTGCCTGGGGTGTAGGGGGGGTTTCTGGCGAGCAGTACTTC
CDR3 protein: CAWGVGGVSGEQYF
V gene: TRBV30
D gene: -
J gene: TRBJ2-7
clone size: -

CDR3 DNA: TGTGCCAGCAGCTTGGGGGGCTCTGGAAACACCATATATTTT
CDR3 protein: CASSLGGSGNTIYF
V gene: TRBV7-3
D gene: -
J gene: TRBJ1-3
clone size: -

CDR3 DNA: TGCGCCAGCAGCCAACTACCCGGGACACTTATCACAACTAATGAAAAACTGTTTTTT
CDR3 protein: CASSQLPGTLITTNEKLFF
V gene: TRBV4-3
D gene: -
J gene: TRBJ1-4
clone size: -

CDR3 DNA: TGTGCCAGCAGCTTAGCGGCCAGGGACACTGAAGCTTTCTTT
CDR3 protein: CASSLAARDTEAFF
V gene: TRBV7-2
D gene: -
J gene: TRBJ1-1
clone size: -

CDR3 DNA: TGTGCCAGCAGTGCCGGACGGGGGAACACAGATACGCAGTATTTT
CDR3 protein: CASSAGRGNTDTQYF
V gene: TRBV2
D gene: -
J gene: TRBJ2-3
clone size: -

CDR3 DNA: TGCAGCGTTAAACAGGGGATGGACACTGAAGCTTTCTTT
CDR3 protein: CSVKQGMDTEAFF
V gene: TRBV29-1
D gene: TRBD1
J gene: TRBJ1-1
clone size: -

CDR3 DNA: TGTGCCACCAGCAGAGGCCGACTGACAGGCAGTAGGGAGACCCAGTACTTC
CDR3 protein: CATSRGRLTGSRETQYF
V gene: TRBV15
D gene: -
J gene: TRBJ2-5
clone size: -

CDR3 DNA: TGCGCCAGCAGCTTGGCGACTAGCGGGGACACAGATACGCAGTATTTT
CDR3 protein: CASSLATSGDTDTQYF
V gene: TRBV5-1
D gene: TRBD2
J gene: TRBJ2-3
clone size: few

CDR3 DNA: TGTGCCACCAGCAGAGATAGAGCGAACACCGGGGAGCTGTTTTTT
CDR3 protein: CATSRDRANTGELFF
V gene: TRBV15
D gene: -
J gene: TRBJ2-2
clone size: -

CDR3 DNA: TGTGCCAGCAGTCCCCCGACAGGGACGCGAGCTTTCTTT
CDR3 protein: CASSPPTGTRAFF
V gene: TRBV6-1
D gene: TRBD1
J gene: TRBJ1-1
clone size: -

CDR3 DNA: TGCGCCAGCAGCAGTCTCCCGGGACAGGGGTGGAATGGCTACACCTTC
CDR3 protein: CASSSLPGQGWNGYTF
V gene: TRBV5-1
D gene: TRBD1
J gene: TRBJ1-2
clone size: once

CDR3 DNA: TGTGCCACCTCCGGACAGTATAGCAATCAGCCCCAGCATTTT
CDR3 protein: CATSGQYSNQPQHF
V gene: TRBV19
D gene: -
J gene: TRBJ1-5
clone size: once

CDR3 DNA: TGCGCCAGCAGCTCCCTACAGGGTTCTCAAGAGACCCAGTACTTC
CDR3 protein: CASSSLQGSQETQYF
V gene: TRBV5-1
D gene: -
J gene: TRBJ2-5
clone size: few

CDR3 DNA: TGTGCCAGCAGCCTAGCGGGAGAAACAGATACGCAGTATTTT
CDR3 protein: CASSLAGETDTQYF
V gene: TRBV11-3
D gene: TRBD2
J gene: TRBJ2-3
clone size: -

CDR3 DNA: TGTGCCAGCTCACCACCACAGGGGAGGTCGTATGGCTACACCTTC
CDR3 protein: CASSPPQGRSYGYTF
V gene: TRBV18
D gene: TRBD1
J gene: TRBJ1-2
clone size: -

CDR3 DNA: TGTGCCAGCAGCTTAGCCAGGGGGACGGACCCGGGCGAGCAGTACTTC
CDR3 protein: CASSLARGTDPGEQYF
V gene: TRBV7-9
D gene: TRBD1
J gene: TRBJ2-7
clone size: few

CDR3 DNA: TGTGCCAGCAGTGGGACAGCAGGGGCGGGAGATACGCAGTATTTT
CDR3 protein: CASSGTAGAGDTQYF
V gene: TRBV6-1
D gene: -
J gene: TRBJ2-3
clone size: -